The rows below give T cell receptor beta chains drawn from one sample of a study of T cell repertoires in MIS-A myocarditis. Assay: immunoSEQ multiplex PCR; the TCRdb copy retains only in-frame clones and omits some. The sample holds some 10,000 clones, roughly 89% seen once. Sequenced: thoracic lymph node tissue obtained at autopsy. Receptors were obtained from a man between 18 and 29 years old with fulminant myocarditis from multisystem inflammatory syndrome in adults (MIS-A) after COVID-19. Both conserved end residues are part of each CDR3. Each record gives: J gene, clone size, V gene, D gene, CDR3 protein, CDR3 DNA. D genes are given only for firm matches. Expanded clones get a size class; other rows say once, few or many, or leave the size out.

TRBJ2-5	NA	TRBV24-1	TRBD2	CATSGIGASGYQETQYF	TGTGCCACCAGTGGGATAGGGGCTAGCGGGTACCAAGAGACCCAGTACTTC
TRBJ2-7	NA	TRBV6-5	NA	CASSAPPLPYEQYF	TGTGCCAGCAGCGCACCACCACTCCCCTACGAGCAGTACTTC
TRBJ2-3	once	TRBV20-1	NA	CSASRPLSASTDTQYF	TGCAGTGCTAGTCGCCCCCTATCTGCTAGCACAGATACGCAGTATTTT
TRBJ2-3	NA	TRBV30	TRBD2	CAWGRDPLTDTQYF	TGTGCCTGGGGGAGGGATCCCCTTACAGATACGCAGTATTTT
TRBJ2-7	NA	TRBV6-5	NA	CASSPDWEQYF	TGTGCCAGCAGTCCGGACTGGGAGCAGTACTTC
TRBJ1-2	NA	TRBV5-1	TRBD1	CASSSRPGQGFGYTF	TGCGCCAGCAGCTCACGGCCGGGACAGGGGTTCGGCTACACCTTC
TRBJ2-1	NA	TRBV12-3/TRBV12-4	NA	CASSLFPGNEQFF	TGTGCCAGCAGTTTATTTCCGGGAAATGAGCAGTTCTTC
TRBJ2-5	NA	TRBV6-5	NA	CASSPGRETQYF	TGTGCCAGCAGTCCTGGGAGAGAGACCCAGTACTTC
TRBJ2-2	few	TRBV7-2	TRBD1	CASRDRGLGGELFF	TGTGCCAGCAGGGACAGGGGGCTTGGCGGGGAGCTGTTTTTT
TRBJ1-5	NA	TRBV19	NA	CASRGPFGNQPQHF	TGTGCCAGTCGGGGCCCTTTTGGCAATCAGCCCCAGCATTTT
TRBJ1-1	NA	TRBV11-2	TRBD1	CASSAERGPYTEAFF	TGTGCCAGCAGCGCGGAAAGGGGGCCGTACACTGAAGCTTTCTTT
TRBJ1-6	NA	TRBV10-1	NA	CASTGNQCSYNSPLHF	TGCGCCAGCACGGGGAATCAATGTTCCTATAATTCACCCCTCCACTTT
TRBJ2-7	NA	TRBV2	NA	CASSEKGARAYEQYF	TGTGCCAGCAGTGAAAAGGGTGCGAGGGCCTACGAGCAGTACTTC
TRBJ1-1	few	TRBV6-6	NA	CASSPDRLNTEAFF	TGTGCCAGCAGCCCCGACAGATTGAACACTGAAGCTTTCTTT
TRBJ2-2	NA	TRBV27	NA	CASSSLLGGFTGELFF	TGTGCCAGCAGTTCTCTACTAGGAGGCTTTACCGGGGAGCTGTTTTTT
TRBJ1-3	NA	TRBV27	NA	CASSFDRNTIYF	TGTGCCAGCAGTTTTGATAGAAACACCATATATTTT
TRBJ2-1	NA	TRBV9	NA	CASSKSNEQFF	TGTGCCAGCTCAAAGTCCAATGAGCAGTTCTTC
TRBJ1-2	NA	TRBV6-2/TRBV6-3	TRBD1	CASSYWDSPPEGYTF	TGTGCCAGCAGTTACTGGGACAGCCCGCCGGAGGGCTACACCTTC
TRBJ1-1	NA	TRBV19	NA	CASSQNRNTEAFF	TGTGCCAGTAGTCAGAACAGGAACACTGAAGCTTTCTTT
TRBJ1-1	NA	TRBV11-3	NA	CASSLGVGTEAFF	TGTGCCAGCAGCTTAGGGGTGGGCACTGAAGCTTTCTTT
TRBJ2-3	NA	TRBV9	TRBD2	CASSVGIPAGAADTQYF	TGTGCCAGCAGCGTAGGGATTCCAGCGGGAGCCGCAGATACGCAGTATTTT
TRBJ1-1	NA	TRBV27	NA	CASSSDTWGTEAFF	TGTGCCAGCAGTAGCGACACCTGGGGGACTGAAGCTTTCTTT
TRBJ2-7	NA	TRBV5-1	TRBD2	CASSLALAGAHYEQYF	TGCGCCAGCAGCTTGGCGTTAGCGGGAGCGCACTACGAGCAGTACTTC
TRBJ2-1	NA	TRBV2	NA	CASSEKYSNEQFF	TGTGCCAGCAGCGAAAAATACAGCAATGAGCAGTTCTTC
TRBJ2-1	once	TRBV24-1	TRBD1	CATSDWGQGSKNEQFF	TGTGCCACCAGTGATTGGGGACAGGGGAGTAAGAATGAGCAGTTCTTC
TRBJ2-3	few	TRBV4-1	NA	CASSPQGTGVTDTQYF	TGCGCCAGCAGCCCCCAGGGGACGGGAGTAACAGATACGCAGTATTTT
TRBJ1-1	NA	TRBV19	NA	CASSPGTLGTEAFF	TGTGCCAGTAGTCCGGGGACCTTAGGGACTGAAGCTTTCTTT
TRBJ2-1	NA	TRBV5-6	NA	CASSFDLYLYNEQFF	TGTGCCAGCAGCTTCGACCTCTACCTCTACAATGAGCAGTTCTTC
TRBJ1-5	NA	TRBV28	TRBD1	CASFRDRTKNYSNQPQHF	TGTGCCAGTTTCAGGGACAGAACAAAAAACTATAGCAATCAGCCCCAGCATTTT
TRBJ1-1	NA	TRBV4-1	TRBD1	CASSHRGQGFLATEAFF	TGCGCCAGCAGCCATAGGGGACAGGGGTTTCTTGCCACTGAAGCTTTCTTT
TRBJ1-1	NA	TRBV15	NA	CATSRGTPGTEAFF	TGTGCCACCAGCAGGGGGACACCGGGCACTGAAGCTTTCTTT
TRBJ1-2	NA	TRBV28	NA	CASSFISNYGHTF	TGTGCCAGCAGTTTTATAAGTAACTATGGCCACACCTTC
TRBJ2-1	NA	TRBV7-2	TRBD1	CASSWDRGSYNEQFF	TGTGCCAGCAGCTGGGACAGGGGGTCTTACAATGAGCAGTTCTTC
TRBJ1-2	NA	TRBV30	NA	CAWSVATGRPIYPLTF	TGTGCCTGGAGTGTGGCGACAGGCCGACCCATCTACCCTTTGACCTTC
TRBJ2-2	once	TRBV6-4	NA	CASSGTAGRDTGELFF	TGTGCCAGCTCGGGGACGGCGGGAAGGGACACCGGGGAGCTGTTTTTT
TRBJ2-1	few	TRBV19	NA	CASRINNEQFF	TGTGCCAGTAGGATCAACAATGAGCAGTTCTTC
TRBJ1-2	NA	TRBV6-5	NA	CASSYSRVDPNYGYTF	TGTGCCAGCAGTTACTCGCGGGTAGACCCCAACTATGGCTACACCTTC
TRBJ2-2	NA	TRBV7-2	NA	CASSLASGFLGTGELFF	TGTGCCAGCAGCTTAGCCTCGGGGTTCCTAGGGACCGGGGAGCTGTTTTTT
TRBJ1-1	NA	TRBV28	TRBD1	CASSQQGRMNTEAFF	TGTGCCAGCAGTCAACAGGGGCGGATGAACACTGAAGCTTTCTTT
TRBJ2-7	NA	TRBV14	NA	CASRARVSTTYYEQYF	TGTGCCAGCAGGGCCAGGGTTTCCACAACCTACTACGAGCAGTACTTC
TRBJ2-7	NA	TRBV5-6	NA	CASGGLSPYEQYF	TGTGCCAGTGGGGGGTTGTCGCCCTACGAGCAGTACTTC
TRBJ1-1	NA	TRBV12-3/TRBV12-4	NA	CASSLAAEAFF	TGTGCCAGCAGTTTGGCCGCTGAAGCTTTCTTT
TRBJ1-5	NA	TRBV7-8	NA	CASSLDNLGRLNQPQHF	TGTGCCAGCAGCTTAGATAACCTAGGACGCCTGAATCAGCCCCAGCATTTT
TRBJ2-5	NA	TRBV3-1/TRBV3-2	NA	CASSQIGGRETQYF	TGTGCCAGCAGCCAAATCGGGGGACGGGAGACCCAGTACTTC
TRBJ1-3	NA	TRBV15	TRBD1	CATSSEYPGQALGNTIYF	TGTGCCACCAGCAGTGAATACCCGGGACAGGCCCTCGGAAACACCATATATTTT
TRBJ2-1	few	TRBV30	NA	CACASYNEQFF	TGTGCCTGTGCCTCCTACAATGAGCAGTTCTTC
TRBJ1-2	NA	TRBV27	NA	CASSLFSGGSGYTF	TGTGCCAGCAGTTTATTCTCGGGGGGGAGTGGCTACACCTTC
TRBJ1-1	NA	TRBV29-1	NA	CSVEVGLLGGTEAFF	TGCAGCGTTGAAGTTGGACTCTTAGGGGGGACTGAAGCTTTCTTT
TRBJ1-4	once	TRBV28	NA	CASRGRVEKLFF	TGTGCCAGCAGGGGGCGGGTTGAAAAACTGTTTTTT
TRBJ1-1	NA	TRBV30	NA	CACRTGFIEAFF	TGTGCCTGCCGCACCGGGTTCATTGAAGCTTTCTTT